The 26 T cell receptor beta chains presented below share a single source sample, sequenced in a study of cytomegalovirus exposure and HLA in healthy donors. Data came from immunoSEQ multiplex PCR; TCRdb stores just in-frame clones and leaves some out. Of about 190,000 clones listed, approximately 85% are singletons. Material: PBMCs. The receptors derive from a young woman in good health and CMV-seronegative.

The V call is TRBV5-4, the J call TRBJ1-2; TRBD1 might be the D (6 bases). CDR3 length: 13 amino acids. Trimming left V 0 bases short and J 5 bases short, with 8 bases between. CDR1 and CDR2 (germline): SGHNT, YYREEE (reference sequence). CDR3 bases: TGTGCCAGCAGCTTGGCAGGGGAATATGGCTACACCTTC. Its protein is CASSLAGEYGYTF.

The rearrangement joins TRBV5-1 to TRBJ2-5; TRBD1 aligns across 9 bases. Germline CDR1 reads SGHRS; CDR2 reads YFSETQ. V shed 5 bases and J 1 base; nucleotides not matched to a gene: 3. CDR3 size: 14 residues. The CDR3 loop reads CASSKTGGQETQYF. The CDR3, as DNA: TGCGCCAGCAGTAAGACAGGGGGCCAAGAGACCCAGTACTTC.

The chain has TRBV7-2 and TRBJ1-4; D is uncertain. Germline CDR1 SGHTA, CDR2 FQGNSA. The V and J ends lost 1 base and 7 bases respectively, with 16 bases between them. This CDR3 has 16 amino acids. CDR3 sequence reads: CASSLETGSLGEKLFF. CDR3 coding DNA: TGTGCCAGCAGCTTAGAGACGGGATCATTAGGTGAAAAACTGTTTTTT.

This clone was counted between two and nine times. V and J are TRBV6-1 and TRBJ2-7, with TRBD1 identical over 8 bases. This CDR3 is 15 amino acids long. V dropped 5 bases and J dropped 0; count of bases not matched to a gene: 6. CDR1 and CDR2 (germline): MNHNS, SASEGT. CDR3 coding DNA: TGTGCCAGCAGTAGGACAGGGTTCACCTCCTACGAGCAGTACTTC. Protein product: CASSRTGFTSYEQYF.

The CDR3 sequence: CASSYSLYYEQYF. CDR3 bases: TGTGCCAGCAGTTACTCTTTGTACTACGAGCAGTACTTC. This chain joins TRBV6-5 and TRBJ2-7; D unclear. Trimming stripped 0 bases from V and 3 bases from J, with 6 bases between. Germline V lookup: CDR1 MNHEY, CDR2 SVGAGI. This CDR3 spans 13 amino acids.

The rearrangement joins TRBV2 to TRBJ1-2; a possible D gene is TRBD1 (6 bases). Deletions cut 5 bases from V and 4 bases from J, with 17 bases between. The length of the CDR3 is 15 residues. Germline loops: CDR1 SNHLY, CDR2 FYNNEI. The CDR3 DNA reads TGTGCCAGCAGTCCTGACAGGTCTGTCTCCTATGGCTACACCTTC. It codes for CASSPDRSVSYGYTF.

This sequence joins TRBV2 and TRBJ2-7; D is uncertain. Germline assignment: CDR1 SNHLY and CDR2 FYNNEI. The CDR3 has 12 residues. V gave up 3 bases and J gave up 3 bases, with 6 bases separating them. The CDR3 sequence: CASSDILYEQYF. CDR3 sequence (DNA): TGTGCCAGCAGTGATATCCTCTACGAGCAGTACTTC.

This chain uses TRBV7-9 with TRBJ2-2; 9 bases line up with TRBD1. J gave up 2 bases and V 5 bases, and 6 bases lay outside the gene matches. CDR3 length equals 16 residues. Germline lookup yields CDR1 SEHNR and CDR2 FQNEAQ (reference sequence). The CDR3 DNA is TGTGCCAGCAGCCCTACGGGACAGGGAAACACCGGGGAGCTGTTTTTT. As protein: CASSPTGQGNTGELFF.

The chain employs TRBV6-1 and TRBJ2-7, with a possible D match to TRBD1 (6 bases). The germline V gene has CDR1 MNHNS and CDR2 SASEGT. CDR3 size: 13 residues. Between the trimmed V and J ends, which lost 9 bases and 3 bases, there was a span of 15 bases. The CDR3 sequence: CASEPGDIYEQYF. The CDR3 region has the DNA TGTGCCAGTGAACCAGGGGATATCTACGAGCAGTACTTC.

The sample holds a few counts of this clone. The J gene is TRBJ1-5, the V gene TRBV2, with D possibly matching TRBD1 (5 bases). V lost 5 bases and J lost 5, with 7 bases in between. Germline V gene lookup returns CDR1 SNHLY and CDR2 FYNNEI. This CDR3 spans 12 amino acids. In nucleotides, the CDR3 is TGTGCCAGCAGTCCGGGGGATCAGCCCCAGCATTTT. This codes for CASSPGDQPQHF.

This chain links TRBV27 with TRBJ2-3; maybe TRBD1 (5 bases). There are 16 residues in the CDR3. The ends were cut back, 3 bases at V and 1 base at J, with 14 bases in the middle. Germline V lookup: CDR1 MNHEY, CDR2 SMNVEV (reference sequence). For the CDR3, the DNA is TGTGCCAGCAGTTTGGTGGGGCATTTTCGCACAGATACGCAGTATTTT. Its translation: CASSLVGHFRTDTQYF.

V usage is TRBV11-3 and J usage is TRBJ1-1, with no clear D. The germline CDR1 and CDR2 sequences are SGHNT and YENEEA. Trimming removed 5 bases from V and 1 base from J, with 8 bases in between. This CDR3 spans 13 amino acids. The DNA for the CDR3 is TGTGCCAGCAGCACGAACAGGAACACTGAAGCTTTCTTT. It codes for CASSTNRNTEAFF.

J is TRBJ2-1 and V is TRBV5-4, with 8 bases lining up with TRBD2. The V segment lost 2 bases and the J segment 6 bases; nucleotides outside the gene matches: 4. The CDR3 covers 14 residues. From germline, CDR1 is SGHNT and CDR2 YYREEE (reference sequence). CDR3 DNA: TGTGCCAGCAGCTTAGCGGGAGTGGGCAATGAGCAGTTCTTC. It yields the protein CASSLAGVGNEQFF.

This chain links TRBV29-1 with TRBJ2-7; D uncertain. Germline V CDR1 and CDR2: SQVTM, ANQGSEA. This CDR3 has 17 amino acids. Trimming took off 6 bases at V and 0 bases at J, with 24 bases between the two ends. The CDR3 here is CSVHTAQSSQSSYEQYF. CDR3 bases: TGCAGCGTCCACACGGCCCAAAGTAGCCAGAGCTCCTACGAGCAGTACTTC.

The rearrangement uses TRBV11-2 and TRBJ2-3; 9 bases map to TRBD2. With V trimmed by 0 bases and J by 3 bases, 4 bases remained unmatched. Germline V CDR1 and CDR2: SGHAT, FQNNGV. The CDR3 length is 16 residues. CDR3 in DNA: TGTGCCAGCAGCTTAGAGCTAGCGGGAATAACAGATACGCAGTATTTT. Translation gives CASSLELAGITDTQYF.

The chain joins TRBV30 to TRBJ1-1, with D possibly being TRBD1 (6 bases). Trimming left V 2 bases short and J 5 bases short, with 15 bases between. The CDR3 covers 14 residues. Looked up from germline, CDR1 is GTSNPN and CDR2 is SVGIG (reference sequence). This CDR3 is CAWSRGARGTEAFF. The CDR3 bases are TGTGCCTGGAGTCGGGGGGCGCGCGGAACTGAAGCTTTCTTT.

V is TRBV4-1 and J is TRBJ1-5, with TRBD1 identical over 10 bases. Trimming at V came to 6 bases and at J to 6 bases, leaving 14 bases not matched to a gene. CDR3 length: 17 amino acids. Germline CDR1 and CDR2: MGHRA and YSYEKL. The CDR3 DNA reads TGCGCCAGCAGTCAAACCAGGACAGGGGGTGTATCTCAGCCCCAGCATTTT. Its translation is CASSQTRTGGVSQPQHF.

This chain uses TRBV11-2 with TRBJ2-2, with TRBD2 identical over 11 bases. This CDR3 is 18 amino acids long. Germline V CDR1 and CDR2: SGHAT, FQNNGV. The V and J ends lost 5 bases and 4 bases, in that order; junction bases with no gene match: 12. The CDR3 here is CASSRRRSGRAGTGELFF. The CDR3, as DNA: TGTGCCAGCAGCCGCCGTCGTAGCGGGAGGGCGGGCACCGGGGAGCTGTTTTTT.

The CDR3 DNA sequence: TGTGCCAGCAGCTTAGTACGTGGTGGGTGGAGGAACACTGAAGCTTTCTTT. As protein: CASSLVRGGWRNTEAFF. The chain is built from TRBV13 and TRBJ1-1; D remains unclear. Germline V CDR1 and CDR2: PRHDT, FYEKMQ (reference sequence). The CDR3 spans 17 residues. The V end was cut by 1 base, the J end by 1 base, with 16 bases between.

V and J are TRBV7-9 and TRBJ2-7; maybe TRBD2 (7 bases). The germline gives CDR1 SEHNR, CDR2 FQNEAQ (reference sequence). Trimming removed 1 base from V and 3 bases from J, with 16 bases in between. The CDR3 has 16 residues. The CDR3 nucleotides are TGTGCCAGCAGCTTAGGTCGGGCTAGGGGGGGCTACGAGCAGTACTTC. This sequence encodes CASSLGRARGGYEQYF.

V and J are TRBV11-2 and TRBJ1-1; unclear D gene. The CDR3 runs 13 residues. The V and J ends lost 7 bases and 5 bases respectively, with 14 bases between them. Germline V gene data show CDR1 as SGHAT and CDR2 as FQNNGV. The DNA of the CDR3 is TGTGCCAGCAAGCGGGAAGGTTGGACTGAAGCTTTCTTT. Its translation is CASKREGWTEAFF.

The chain couples TRBV9 to TRBJ2-2, with 7 nucleotides matching TRBD2. The CDR3 has 18 residues. With 0 bases clipped from V and 0 bases from J, the junction kept 8 bases outside the gene matches. Germline loops: CDR1 SGDLS, CDR2 YYNGEE. CDR3 sequence: CASSVGSSGYTNTGELFF. CDR3 bases: TGTGCCAGCAGCGTAGGGAGTAGCGGGTATACGAACACCGGGGAGCTGTTTTTT.

This clone was seen a single time. V and J are TRBV2 and TRBJ1-1; D might be TRBD1 (5 bases). This CDR3 spans 14 amino acids. Germline-derived CDR1 and CDR2 are SNHLY and FYNNEI. V dropped 6 bases and J dropped 4 bases, with 15 bases sitting between them. The CDR3 loop is CASRPTVWFTEAFF. CDR3 DNA: TGTGCCAGCAGACCGACAGTATGGTTCACTGAAGCTTTCTTT. Using reference TRBV2 and TRBJ1-1 for the parts outside the CDR3, the full variable domain is EPEVTQTPSHQVTQMGQEVILRCVPISNHLYFYWYRQILGQKVEFLVSFYNNEISEKSEIFDDQFSVERPDGSNFTLKIRSTKLEDSAMYFCASRPTVWFTEAFFGQGTRLTVV.

The table lists this clone with a count of one. The same CDR3 arises from other DNA sequences in this sample as well. The chain recombines TRBV18 with TRBJ1-5, with TRBD1 identical over 8 bases. Germline V lookup: CDR1 KGHSH, CDR2 LQKENI. The trim removed 3 bases at V and 5 bases at J, leaving 3 bases unmatched. The CDR3 has 14 residues. CDR3 amino acids: CASSPGTGDQPQHF. The CDR3 DNA is TGTGCCAGCTCACCCGGGACAGGTGATCAGCCCCAGCATTTT.

This chain joins TRBV5-1 and TRBJ2-7; 10 positions match TRBD1. This CDR3 has 14 residues. The germline V gene encodes CDR1 SGHRS and CDR2 YFSETQ. V shed 4 bases, J shed 3 bases, and the junction held 4 bases outside the gene matches. The CDR3 coding sequence is TGCGCCAGCAGCCGCCGGGACAGGGGCTACGAGCAGTACTTC. Protein sequence: CASSRRDRGYEQYF.

The chain has TRBV2 and TRBJ1-5; D is unresolved. From germline, CDR1 is SNHLY and CDR2 FYNNEI. The CDR3 is made up of 14 amino acids. V was cut by 4 bases and J by 5 bases, with 12 bases left in between. The CDR3 sequence: CASSVEGKHQPQHF. In nucleotides, the CDR3 is TGTGCCAGCAGTGTTGAGGGCAAACATCAGCCCCAGCATTTT.